The 26 T cell receptor beta chains given below trace back to one sample, sequenced in a study of blood T cell repertoires in COVID-19. Produced via immunoSEQ multiplex PCR; TCRdb's table is partial and in-frame only. The data contain more than 350,000 clones, roughly nine tenths of them singletons. Input material: peripheral blood. These receptors were taken from a woman aged 25-40 years with COVID-19, enrolled during active disease.

The chain recombines TRBV30 with TRBJ1-2; D unclear. Between the trimmed V and J ends, which lost 0 bases and 5 bases, there was a span of 22 bases. CDR1 and CDR2 (germline): GTSNPN, SVGIG (reference sequence). The CDR3 consists of 17 residues. In DNA, the CDR3 is TGTGCCTGGAGTGTACGAAATTCCTGGCGGGAAGCTTATGGCTACACCTTC. This encodes CAWSVRNSWREAYGYTF.

V usage is TRBV12-3 or TRBV12-4 and J usage is TRBJ2-3; D call uncertain. This CDR3 contains 12 residues. V lost 6 bases and J 2 bases, leaving 6 bases between the germline ends. The CDR3 nucleotides read TGTGCCAGCAGGTCTTACACAGATACGCAGTATTTT. It is translated as CASRSYTDTQYF.

The gene calls are TRBV5-1 and TRBJ1-1; TRBD1 agrees at 8 bases. Germline assignment: CDR1 SGHRS and CDR2 YFSETQ. The CDR3 runs 15 residues. Trimming took 0 bases from V and 10 from J; bases not matched to a gene: 11. The CDR3 DNA is TGCGCCAGCAGCTTGGTCGGTCGACAGGGGACGACAGCTTTCTTT. Encoded protein: CASSLVGRQGTTAFF.

The chain couples TRBV6-6 to TRBJ1-6; D is unresolved. Germline V gene lookup returns CDR1 MNHNY and CDR2 SVGAGI (reference sequence). Deletions cut 5 bases from V and 5 bases from J, with 13 bases between. The CDR3 extends over 15 amino acids. The CDR3 DNA is TGTGCCAGCAGTCCTACTCCCCAGGATAATTCACCCCTCCACTTT. It specifies CASSPTPQDNSPLHF.

This clone appeared once. The chain is built from TRBV4-2 and TRBJ2-2; 10 bases align to TRBD2. With V trimmed by 1 base and J by 4 bases, 15 bases remained unmatched. The CDR3 spans 20 residues. CDR1 is LGHNA and CDR2 is YNFKEQ in the germline V gene. The CDR3 loop reads CASSQGTLAGAWLGTGELFF. In DNA form, the CDR3 reads TGTGCCAGCAGCCAAGGTACCCTAGCGGGGGCCTGGCTCGGCACCGGGGAGCTGTTTTTT.

The chain combines TRBV5-4 with TRBJ1-2; 8 nucleotides agree with TRBD1. Germline V gene lookup returns CDR1 SGHNT and CDR2 YYREEE (reference sequence). V lost 0 bases and J lost 1; bases outside the gene matches: 2. The CDR3 spans 15 residues. Here the CDR3 DNA reads TGTGCCAGCAGCTTGGCACAGGGGGGTAACTATGGCTACACCTTC. Its protein is CASSLAQGGNYGYTF.

The V gene is TRBV24-1, the J gene TRBJ2-5, with TRBD1 matching 8 bases. The CDR3 totals 14 residues. The germline gives CDR1 KGHDR, CDR2 SFDVKD. J lost 3 bases, V lost 5 bases, and 4 bases had no gene match. The CDR3 is CATSGQGLEETQYF. The CDR3 coding sequence is TGTGCCACCAGTGGACAGGGGTTAGAAGAGACCCAGTACTTC.

Details on this clone: One end of the junction varies from germline; a read error may be responsible. This chain joins TRBV3-1 (or the pseudogene TRBV3-2) and TRBJ1-5; tentatively, D is TRBD1 (6 bases). Germline CDR1 and CDR2: LGHDT and YNNKEL (reference sequence). CDR3 length: 13 amino acids. The CDR3 coding sequence is TGTGCCAGCAGCCTTAATCCACCGGGACAACTTTCATTT. It is translated as CASSLNPPGQLSF.

J is TRBJ1-1 and V is TRBV18, with D possibly being TRBD1 (5 bases). V was trimmed by 2 bases and J by 2 bases, leaving 12 bases between them. CDR1 and CDR2 (germline): KGHSH, LQKENI. The CDR3 covers 15 residues. The CDR3 is CASSPGGGPNTEAFF. The CDR3 DNA reads TGTGCCAGCTCACCAGGGGGAGGGCCAAACACTGAAGCTTTCTTT.

The chain employs TRBV3-1 (or the pseudogene TRBV3-2) and TRBJ2-2, with a weak D call TRBD2 (5 bases). Deletions cut 3 bases from V and 3 bases from J, with 5 bases between. Per germline, CDR1 LGHDT and CDR2 YNNKEL (reference sequence). CDR3 length: 13 amino acids. The CDR3 region is CASSQRDTGELFF. Here the CDR3 DNA reads TGTGCCAGCAGCCAGAGGGACACCGGGGAGCTGTTTTTT.

This chain's CDR3 is CASSLDRRAGELFF. In DNA, the CDR3 is TGTGCCAGCAGCTTAGACCGACGGGCCGGGGAGCTGTTTTTT. The chain joins TRBV11-3 to TRBJ2-2; D unclear. V gave up 0 bases and J gave up 6 bases, with 8 bases separating them. CDR3 length: 14 residues. Germline V lookup: CDR1 SGHNT, CDR2 YENEEA.

The chain links TRBV6-5 to TRBJ1-1; 7 bases agree with TRBD1. CDR1 and CDR2 (germline): MNHEY, SVGAGI. V shed 6 bases and J 1 base; nucleotides not matched to a gene: 2. CDR3 size: 13 residues. The CDR3 DNA sequence: TGTGCCAGCAGACAGGGGCAGAACACTGAAGCTTTCTTT. As protein: CASRQGQNTEAFF.

The chain recombines TRBV3-1 (or the pseudogene TRBV3-2) with TRBJ2-6, with D maybe TRBD1 (5 bases). Looked up from germline, CDR1 is LGHDT and CDR2 is YNNKEL (reference sequence). CDR3 length: 16 residues. V lost 3 bases, J lost 4 bases, and 13 bases lay in between. The CDR3 here is CASSHDSPSGANVLTF. The DNA of the CDR3 is TGTGCCAGCAGCCACGACAGCCCCTCCGGGGCCAACGTCCTGACTTTC.

V usage is TRBV5-5 and J usage is TRBJ1-2; 7 nucleotides match TRBD1. CDR1 and CDR2 from the germline V gene are SGHKS and YYEKEE (reference sequence). The CDR3 covers 16 residues. The V and J ends lost 4 bases and 6 bases, in that order; junction bases with no gene match: 15. CDR3 nucleotides: TGTGCCAGCAGCGACACCGACAGGGTGAGCATCCATGGCTACACCTTC. Amino acid sequence: CASSDTDRVSIHGYTF.

The J gene is TRBJ2-1, the V gene TRBV2; TRBD2 aligns across 9 bases. CDR1 and CDR2 (germline): SNHLY, FYNNEI. The CDR3 is 16 amino acids. The V gene end was trimmed by 6 bases and the J gene end by 0 bases; junction bases not matched to a gene: 6. For the CDR3, the DNA is TGTGCCAGCAGGAATAGCGGGAGAAGCTCCTACAATGAGCAGTTCTTC. It specifies CASRNSGRSSYNEQFF.

The V and J genes are TRBV7-2 and TRBJ1-1, with 8 nucleotides matching TRBD1. Germline trimming cut 1 base from V and 5 bases from J; bases unmatched to any gene: 12. This CDR3 is built from 17 residues. Germline CDR1 reads SGHTA; CDR2 reads FQGNSA. The CDR3 bases are TGTGCCAGCAGCTTAGGTTCTACCAGGGGGCGTGCGACTGAAGCTTTCTTT. Protein product: CASSLGSTRGRATEAFF.

About this clone: A read error may produce the germline difference seen at one junction end. This chain links TRBV4-1 with TRBJ2-1; maybe TRBD1 (6 bases). Germline V gives CDR1 MGHRA, CDR2 YSYEKL. This CDR3 contains 15 residues. The CDR3 spells CASRQGPGDGNEQFF. As DNA, the CDR3 is TGCGCCAGCAGGCAAGGGCCAGGGGATGGCAATGAGCAGTTCTTC.

The chain recombines TRBV28 with TRBJ2-5; 8 nucleotides align to TRBD2. This CDR3 region has 12 residues. CDR1 is MDHEN, CDR2 SYDVKM, per germline. V lost 10 bases to trimming and J lost 9 bases; unmatched junction nucleotides: 10. The DNA for the CDR3 is TGTGCCACGGGGGGGACTAAGTCTGCCCAGTACTTC. As protein: CATGGTKSAQYF.

The gene calls are TRBV7-9 and TRBJ2-2; D might be TRBD1 (5 bases). CDR1 is SEHNR and CDR2 is FQNEAQ in the germline V gene (reference sequence). Trimming stripped 3 bases from V and 3 bases from J, with 11 bases between. The CDR3 extends over 15 amino acids. The CDR3, as DNA: TGTGCCAGCAGCTTCCTAAGGGGCTACACCGGGGAGCTGTTTTTT. Translated, it gives CASSFLRGYTGELFF. Variable domain in full (rest from reference TRBV7-9 and TRBJ2-2): DTGVSQNPRHKITKRGQNVTFRCDPISEHNRLYWYRQTLGQGPEFLTYFQNEAQLEKSRLLSDRFSAERPKGSFSTLEIQRTEQGDSAMYLCASSFLRGYTGELFFGEGSRLTVL.

This clone occurred a few times. The rearrangement uses TRBV7-2 and TRBJ1-6; a weak D match, TRBD1 (5 bases). Germline V gene data show CDR1 as SGHTA and CDR2 as FQGNSA. The length of the CDR3 is 13 residues. Trimming removed 1 base from V and 13 bases from J, with 11 bases in between. The CDR3 sequence is CASSLGAGWPLHF. The CDR3 nucleotides are TGTGCCAGCAGCTTAGGCGCAGGGTGGCCCCTCCACTTT.

This chain joins TRBV29-1 and TRBJ1-5, with 7 bases that match TRBD1. The CDR3 totals 14 residues. Germline loops: CDR1 SQVTM, CDR2 ANQGSEA. Unmatched junction bases numbered 6, after V lost 7 bases and J lost 0 bases. CDR3 protein: CSATGDDSNQPQHF. The CDR3 region has the DNA TGCAGCGCAACAGGGGACGATAGCAATCAGCCCCAGCATTTT. The variable domain in full, completed from reference TRBV29-1 and TRBJ1-5, reads SAVISQKPSRDICQRGTSLTIQCQVDSQVTMMFWYRQQPGQSLTLIATANQGSEATYESGFVIDKFPISRPNLTFSTLTVSNMSPEDSSIYLCSATGDDSNQPQHFGDGTRLSIL.

The V call is TRBV12-5, the J call TRBJ1-5; 9 bases are a match to TRBD1. Germline V gives CDR1 LGHNT, CDR2 FRNRAP. The CDR3 extends over 17 amino acids. J lost 4 bases, V lost 2 bases, and 9 bases had no gene match. The CDR3 protein is CASGLSPPTGGNQPQHF. The CDR3 nucleotides are TGTGCTAGTGGTTTGTCTCCCCCGACAGGGGGGAATCAGCCCCAGCATTTT.

The V gene is TRBV28, the J gene TRBJ2-7; a possible D gene is TRBD2 (5 bases). The CDR3 sequence is 14 residues long. V lost 6 bases, J lost 5 bases, and 17 bases lay in between. Germline V lookup: CDR1 MDHEN, CDR2 SYDVKM. CDR3 nucleotide sequence: TGTGCCAGCAGCACTCCGGCTAGCCACCACGAGCAGTACTTC. It encodes CASSTPASHHEQYF.

The genes are TRBV5-6 and TRBJ2-3; 8 bases align to TRBD2. After removal of 4 bases from V and 4 bases from J, the junction contained 8 bases not matched to a gene. The CDR3 is made up of 15 amino acids. From germline, CDR1 is SGHDT and CDR2 YYEEEE. The CDR3 here is CASSPGLVSADTQYF. CDR3 sequence (DNA): TGTGCCAGCAGCCCGGGACTAGTGAGCGCAGATACGCAGTATTTT.

This rearrangement joins TRBV6-1 to TRBJ1-6; D call uncertain. Germline assignment: CDR1 MNHNS and CDR2 SASEGT. The V end lost 1 base, the J end lost 10 bases, and 17 bases lay between the germline ends. The CDR3 sequence is 16 residues long. CDR3 nucleotide sequence: TGTGCCAGCAGTGAAGTTGGATCTGGGCAGCTATCACCCCTCCACTTT. Amino acid sequence: CASSEVGSGQLSPLHF.

This chain uses TRBV2 with TRBJ2-5, with D maybe TRBD2 (6 bases). This CDR3 comprises 14 residues. V shed 5 bases and J shed 2 bases, with 12 bases lying between them. Germline assignment: CDR1 SNHLY and CDR2 FYNNEI. The CDR3 spells CASSSEGSQETQYF. For the CDR3, the DNA is TGTGCCAGCAGTTCGGAGGGGTCTCAAGAGACCCAGTACTTC. The variable domain in full, completed from reference TRBV2 and TRBJ2-5, reads EPEVTQTPSHQVTQMGQEVILRCVPISNHLYFYWYRQILGQKVEFLVSFYNNEISEKSEIFDDQFSVERPDGSNFTLKIRSTKLEDSAMYFCASSSEGSQETQYFGPGTRLLVL.